This T cell receptor (beta chain) is from a study of early T cells in non-severe SARS-CoV-2 infection. Study-wide results and limits: Using VDJdb, the matching emphasized anti-spike CD8 responses while missing private and CD4 specificities.

Individual cDNA molecules were tagged with unique molecular identifiers. TCRdb analysed the 5' RACE reads with MiXCR anew, one entry per CDR3 protein. There are 70,000 to 90,000 distinct CDR3 sequences in the sample; about 15% occur only once, and less than 7% lies in the top ten. Trimming took off 4 bases at V and 5 bases at J, with 6 bases between the two ends. CDR3 length equals 10 residues. CDR1 is SQVTM, CDR2 ANQGSEA, per germline. With regard to this clonotype: What it binds is not known.

The sequence came from an adult who was a healthcare worker with PCR-confirmed SARS-CoV-2 infection or an uninfected control (not recorded which). The sequencing input was whole blood. The rearrangement uses TRBV29-1 and TRBJ2-7; a weak D match, TRBD2 (5 bases). The CDR3 reads CSVAGNEQYF. The CDR3 nucleotides are TGCAGCGTTGCGGGGAACGAGCAGTACTTC.